This T cell receptor beta chain was documented in a study of T-cell memory formation after mild COVID-19. The study's findings and limits: CD4+ contracting clones were found mainly in CM and EM, and CD8+ ones in EMRA. For second-wave clones that peaked at day 37, SARS-CoV-2 specificity went unverified. Clones contracting over day 15 to 85 were CD4/CD8 balanced, with later expanders leaning CD4+. Some clones that responded turned up in pre-infection memory, which suggests that cross-reactive memory joined in.

The CDR3 has 15 residues. V gave up 3 bases and J gave up 5 bases; unmatched junction bases: 9. Per germline, CDR1 LNHNV and CDR2 YYDKDF (reference sequence). Remarks on this clonotype: The antigen is unknown.

MiXCR, run by TCRdb on the 5' RACE reads, gives a single entry per CDR3 protein. This sample has 140,000 to 150,000 distinct CDR3 sequences, with over 15% found just once. This TCR derives from an adult woman who had mild COVID-19 (a few samples of this study predate the infection). Cell type and time point are not known. The rearrangement uses TRBV15 and TRBJ2-5; TRBD1 aligns across 7 bases. The sample taken for sequencing was PBMCs or a T cell subset sorted from them (not recorded which). CDR3 DNA sequence: TGTGCCACCAGCAGCCGGGACAGCCCCCTGGAGACCCAGTACTTC. Amino acids: CATSSRDSPLETQYF. The complete variable domain, with remaining parts taken from reference TRBV15 and TRBJ2-5, reads DAMVIQNPRYQVTQFGKPVTLSCSQTLNHNVMYWYQQKSSQAPKLLFHYYDKDFNNEADTPDNFQSRRPNTSFCFLDIRSPGLGDTAMYLCATSSRDSPLETQYFGPGTRLLVL.